This is a list of T cell receptor beta chains from one sample in a study of T cells in Graves' hyperthyroidism and ophthalmopathy. TCRdb re-analysed the multiplex PCR reads in MiXCR, keeping a single row per CDR3 protein. Among a few hundred thousand distinct CDR3 sequences listed, roughly 15% were seen once. The sequenced sample was blood. Receptor source: a woman between 25 and 40 years old with Graves' ophthalmopathy. CDR3s include the opening cysteine and the closing phenylalanine or tryptophan. Fields, in order: D gene, V gene, J gene, clone size, CDR3 protein, CDR3 DNA. D genes are given only for firm matches. Some rows mark clone size as missing; the rest say once, few, many or name a class of expanded clone.

d_call: .
v_call: TRBV12-3/TRBV12-4
j_call: TRBJ1-6
clone_size: few
cdr3_aa: CASRAASNSPLHF
cdr3_nt: TGTGCCAGCCGGGCCGCGAGTAATTCACCCCTCCACTTT

d_call: .
v_call: TRBV29-1
j_call: TRBJ1-4
clone_size: .
cdr3_aa: CSVPEGSNEKLFF
cdr3_nt: TGCAGCGTTCCCGAGGGGAGCAATGAAAAACTGTTTTTT

d_call: TRBD2
v_call: TRBV7-9
j_call: TRBJ2-1
clone_size: many
cdr3_aa: CASSPRRPLAGDQARSYNEQFF
cdr3_nt: TGTGCCAGCAGCCCCCGTCGCCCTCTAGCGGGAGATCAAGCACGGTCCTACAATGAGCAGTTCTTC

d_call: .
v_call: TRBV7-8
j_call: TRBJ2-1
clone_size: many
cdr3_aa: CASSPRGYKSSYNEQFF
cdr3_nt: TGTGCCAGCAGCCCCCGGGGTTATAAAAGCTCCTACAATGAGCAGTTCTTC

d_call: .
v_call: TRBV11-2
j_call: TRBJ2-1
clone_size: .
cdr3_aa: CASSSALTPYNEQFF
cdr3_nt: TGTGCCAGCAGCTCGGCACTGACCCCCTACAATGAGCAGTTCTTC

d_call: .
v_call: TRBV12-3/TRBV12-4
j_call: TRBJ2-2
clone_size: few
cdr3_aa: CASSLSISGWANTGELFF
cdr3_nt: TGTGCCAGCAGTTTATCTATATCCGGTTGGGCGAACACCGGGGAGCTGTTTTTT

d_call: .
v_call: TRBV6-2/TRBV6-3
j_call: TRBJ2-7
clone_size: many
cdr3_aa: CASSYYRDLSEQYF
cdr3_nt: TGTGCCAGCAGTTATTACAGGGATCTGAGCGAGCAGTACTTC

d_call: .
v_call: TRBV19
j_call: TRBJ2-3
clone_size: few
cdr3_aa: CASSPTGVDTQYF
cdr3_nt: TGTGCCAGTAGCCCGACAGGAGTCGATACGCAGTATTTT

d_call: .
v_call: TRBV14
j_call: TRBJ1-1
clone_size: .
cdr3_aa: CASSQDLGVGIVNTEAFF
cdr3_nt: TGTGCCAGCAGCCAAGATCTCGGTGTTGGTATAGTGAACACTGAAGCTTTCTTT

d_call: .
v_call: TRBV19
j_call: TRBJ2-3
clone_size: few
cdr3_aa: CASTQAGSTDTQYF
cdr3_nt: TGTGCCAGTACCCAAGCGGGCAGCACAGATACGCAGTATTTT

d_call: .
v_call: TRBV6-1
j_call: TRBJ2-1
clone_size: .
cdr3_aa: CASSLLGGPNEQFF
cdr3_nt: TGTGCCAGCAGTCTGCTTGGGGGCCCAAATGAGCAGTTCTTC

d_call: .
v_call: TRBV9
j_call: TRBJ2-7
clone_size: few
cdr3_aa: CASSPDSSNSYEQYF
cdr3_nt: TGTGCCAGCAGCCCCGACTCGTCAAACTCCTACGAGCAGTACTTC

d_call: .
v_call: TRBV6-1
j_call: TRBJ1-5
clone_size: .
cdr3_aa: CASSTEIKPQHF
cdr3_nt: TGTGCCAGCAGTACAGAGATCAAGCCCCAGCATTTT

d_call: TRBD2
v_call: TRBV27
j_call: TRBJ2-1
clone_size: few
cdr3_aa: CASTKFSGGYNEQFF
cdr3_nt: TGTGCCAGCACCAAGTTTAGCGGGGGCTACAATGAGCAGTTCTTC

d_call: TRBD2
v_call: TRBV29-1
j_call: TRBJ2-5
clone_size: many
cdr3_aa: CSVVSGRAGETQYF
cdr3_nt: TGCAGCGTTGTGAGCGGGAGGGCTGGAGAGACCCAGTACTTC

d_call: TRBD1
v_call: TRBV7-2
j_call: TRBJ2-2
clone_size: .
cdr3_aa: CASSRQGATRELFF
cdr3_nt: TGTGCCAGCAGCCGACAGGGGGCGACCAGGGAGCTGTTTTTT

d_call: .
v_call: TRBV28
j_call: TRBJ2-7
clone_size: many
cdr3_aa: CASRGIYEQYF
cdr3_nt: TGTGCCAGCAGGGGTATCTACGAGCAGTACTTC

d_call: TRBD2
v_call: TRBV12-3/TRBV12-4
j_call: TRBJ2-3
clone_size: many
cdr3_aa: CASSWLADDTDTQYF
cdr3_nt: TGTGCCAGCAGTTGGCTAGCGGATGACACAGATACGCAGTATTTT

d_call: TRBD2
v_call: TRBV19
j_call: TRBJ2-1
clone_size: few
cdr3_aa: CASTPGTSAYNEQFF
cdr3_nt: TGTGCCAGTACTCCCGGGACTAGCGCTTACAATGAGCAGTTCTTC

d_call: TRBD2
v_call: TRBV9
j_call: TRBJ2-1
clone_size: few
cdr3_aa: CASSVGLAGVGHEQFF
cdr3_nt: TGTGCCAGCAGCGTAGGACTAGCGGGAGTCGGGCATGAGCAGTTCTTC

d_call: .
v_call: TRBV19
j_call: TRBJ1-1
clone_size: many
cdr3_aa: CASSIARQPEAFF
cdr3_nt: TGTGCCAGTAGTATAGCCCGACAGCCCGAAGCTTTCTTT

d_call: .
v_call: TRBV6-1
j_call: TRBJ1-5
clone_size: many
cdr3_aa: CASMSGAYGNQPQHF
cdr3_nt: TGTGCCAGCATGTCTGGGGCGTATGGCAATCAGCCCCAGCATTTT

d_call: .
v_call: TRBV20-1
j_call: TRBJ2-3
clone_size: many
cdr3_aa: CSARDLANADTQYF
cdr3_nt: TGCAGTGCTAGAGATCTTGCCAACGCAGATACGCAGTATTTT

d_call: .
v_call: TRBV28
j_call: TRBJ2-1
clone_size: many
cdr3_aa: CASIQLNEQFF
cdr3_nt: TGTGCCAGCATACAGCTCAATGAGCAGTTCTTC

d_call: TRBD1
v_call: TRBV28
j_call: TRBJ2-2
clone_size: many
cdr3_aa: CASRTGGADTGELFF
cdr3_nt: TGTGCCAGCAGGACAGGGGGCGCTGACACCGGGGAGCTGTTTTTT

d_call: .
v_call: TRBV6-1
j_call: TRBJ2-5
clone_size: few
cdr3_aa: CASSSRGRTETQYF
cdr3_nt: TGTGCCAGCAGTTCTAGGGGGAGGACCGAGACCCAGTACTTC